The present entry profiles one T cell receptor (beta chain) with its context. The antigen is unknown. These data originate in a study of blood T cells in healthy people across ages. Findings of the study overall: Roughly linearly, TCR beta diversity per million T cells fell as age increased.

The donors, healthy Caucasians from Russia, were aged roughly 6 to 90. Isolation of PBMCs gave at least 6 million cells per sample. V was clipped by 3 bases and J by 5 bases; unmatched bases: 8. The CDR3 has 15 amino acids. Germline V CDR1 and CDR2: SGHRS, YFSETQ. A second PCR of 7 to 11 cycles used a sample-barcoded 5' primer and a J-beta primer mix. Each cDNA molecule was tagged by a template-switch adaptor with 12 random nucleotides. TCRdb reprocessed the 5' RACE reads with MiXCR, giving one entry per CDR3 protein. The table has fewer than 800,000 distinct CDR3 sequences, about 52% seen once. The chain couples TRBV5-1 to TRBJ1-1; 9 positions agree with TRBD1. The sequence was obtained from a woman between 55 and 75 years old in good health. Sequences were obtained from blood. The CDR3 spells CASSSLPGTGTEAFF. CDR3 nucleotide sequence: TGCGCCAGCAGCTCCCTTCCCGGGACAGGGACTGAAGCTTTCTTT.